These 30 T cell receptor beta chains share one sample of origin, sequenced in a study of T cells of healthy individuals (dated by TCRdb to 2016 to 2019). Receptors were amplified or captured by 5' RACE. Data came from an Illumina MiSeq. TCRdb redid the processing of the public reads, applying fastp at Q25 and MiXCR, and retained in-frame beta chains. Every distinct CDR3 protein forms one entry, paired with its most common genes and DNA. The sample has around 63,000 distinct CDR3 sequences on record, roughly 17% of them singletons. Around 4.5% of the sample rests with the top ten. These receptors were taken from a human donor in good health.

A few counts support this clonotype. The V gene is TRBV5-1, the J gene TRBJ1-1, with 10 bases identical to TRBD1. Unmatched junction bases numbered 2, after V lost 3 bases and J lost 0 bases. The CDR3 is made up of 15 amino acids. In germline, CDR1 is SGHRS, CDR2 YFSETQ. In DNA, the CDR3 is TGCGCCAGCAGCTCCGGGACAGGGGTGAACACTGAAGCTTTCTTT. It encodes CASSSGTGVNTEAFF. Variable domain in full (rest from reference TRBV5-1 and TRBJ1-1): KAGVTQTPRYLIKTRGQQVTLSCSPISGHRSVSWYQQTPGQGLQFLFEYFSETQRNKGNFPGRFSGRQFSNSRSEMNVSTLELGDSALYLCASSSGTGVNTEAFFGQGTRLTVV.

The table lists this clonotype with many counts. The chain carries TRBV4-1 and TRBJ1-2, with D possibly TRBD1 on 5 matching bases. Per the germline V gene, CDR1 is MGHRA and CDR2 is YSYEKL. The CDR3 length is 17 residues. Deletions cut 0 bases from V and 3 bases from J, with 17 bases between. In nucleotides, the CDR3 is TGCGCCAGCAGCCAAGACCCTAAACGGGGGGACGACTATGGCTACACCTTC. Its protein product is CASSQDPKRGDDYGYTF.

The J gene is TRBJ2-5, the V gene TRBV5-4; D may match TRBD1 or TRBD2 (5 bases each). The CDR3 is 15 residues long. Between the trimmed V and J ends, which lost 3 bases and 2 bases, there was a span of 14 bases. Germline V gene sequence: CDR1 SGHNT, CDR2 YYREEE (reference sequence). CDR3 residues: CASSSPSGQQETQYF. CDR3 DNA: TGTGCCAGCAGCTCCCCATCGGGGCAGCAAGAGACCCAGTACTTC. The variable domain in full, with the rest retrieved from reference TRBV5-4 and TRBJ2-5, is ETGVTQSPTHLIKTRGQQVTLRCSSQSGHNTVSWYQQALGQGPQFIFQYYREEENGRGNFPPRFSGLQFPNYSSELNVNALELDDSALYLCASSSPSGQQETQYFGPGTRLLVL.

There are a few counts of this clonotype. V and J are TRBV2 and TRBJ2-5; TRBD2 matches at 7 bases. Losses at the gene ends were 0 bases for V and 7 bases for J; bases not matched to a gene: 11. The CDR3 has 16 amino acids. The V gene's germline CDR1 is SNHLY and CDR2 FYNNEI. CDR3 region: CASSEAASGVRRTQYF. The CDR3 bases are TGTGCCAGCAGTGAAGCTGCTAGCGGAGTTCGGCGGACCCAGTACTTC.

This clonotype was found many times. The CDR3 loop is CASSLNTDTQYF. The DNA of the CDR3 is TGCGCCAGCAGCCTAAACACAGATACGCAGTATTTT. This chain links TRBV4-1 with TRBJ2-3; D unresolved. V gave up 4 bases and J gave up 2 bases, with 4 bases separating them. This CDR3 region has 12 residues. CDR1 and CDR2 from the germline V gene are MGHRA and YSYEKL.

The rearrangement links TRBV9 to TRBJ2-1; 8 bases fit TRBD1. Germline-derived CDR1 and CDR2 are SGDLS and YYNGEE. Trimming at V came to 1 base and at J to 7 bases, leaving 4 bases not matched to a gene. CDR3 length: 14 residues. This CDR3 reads CASSVRTGGNEQFF. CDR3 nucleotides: TGTGCCAGCAGCGTACGAACAGGGGGTAATGAGCAGTTCTTC.

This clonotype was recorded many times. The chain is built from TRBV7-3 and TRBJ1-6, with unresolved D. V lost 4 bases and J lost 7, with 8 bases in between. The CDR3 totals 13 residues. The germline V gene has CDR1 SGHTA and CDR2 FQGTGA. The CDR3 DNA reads TGTGCCAGCAGCTCCGATACAAATTCACCCCTCCACTTT. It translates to CASSSDTNSPLHF.

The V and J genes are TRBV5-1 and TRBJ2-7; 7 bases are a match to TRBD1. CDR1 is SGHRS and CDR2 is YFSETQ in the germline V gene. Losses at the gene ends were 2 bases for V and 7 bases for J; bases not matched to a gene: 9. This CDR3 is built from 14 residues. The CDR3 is CASSFQGELREQYF. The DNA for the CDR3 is TGCGCCAGCAGCTTCCAGGGGGAGTTGAGAGAGCAGTACTTC. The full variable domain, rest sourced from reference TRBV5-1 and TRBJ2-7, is KAGVTQTPRYLIKTRGQQVTLSCSPISGHRSVSWYQQTPGQGLQFLFEYFSETQRNKGNFPGRFSGRQFSNSRSEMNVSTLELGDSALYLCASSFQGELREQYFGPGTRLTVT.

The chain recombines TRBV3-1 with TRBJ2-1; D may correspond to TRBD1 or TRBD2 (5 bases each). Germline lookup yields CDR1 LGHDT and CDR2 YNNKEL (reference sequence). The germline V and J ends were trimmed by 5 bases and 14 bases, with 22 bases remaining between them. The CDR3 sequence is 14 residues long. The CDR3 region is CASSSPPTGPGKFF. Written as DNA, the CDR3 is TGTGCCAGCAGCTCCCCCCCGACGGGACCCGGGAAGTTCTTC.

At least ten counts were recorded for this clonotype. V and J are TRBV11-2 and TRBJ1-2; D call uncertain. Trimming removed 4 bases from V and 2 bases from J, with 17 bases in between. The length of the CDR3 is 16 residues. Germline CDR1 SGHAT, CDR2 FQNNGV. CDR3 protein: CASSSLRREPNYGYTF. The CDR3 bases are TGTGCCAGCAGCTCTCTACGGAGAGAGCCCAACTATGGCTACACCTTC. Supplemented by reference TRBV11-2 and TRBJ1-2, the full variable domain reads EAGVAQSPRYKIIEKRQSVAFWCNPISGHATLYWYQQILGQGPKLLIQFQNNGVVDDSQLPKDRFSAERLKGVDSTLKIQPAKLEDSAVYLCASSSLRREPNYGYTFGSGTRLTVV.

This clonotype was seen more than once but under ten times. Here the CDR3 DNA reads TGTGCCAGCAGCTTGCGGCCCGGGACAGCTAATGAAAAACTGTTTTTT. Translated, it gives CASSLRPGTANEKLFF. This chain joins TRBV7-8 and TRBJ1-4; TRBD1 aligns across 7 bases. Germline trimming cut 3 bases from V and 3 bases from J; bases unmatched to any gene: 7. This CDR3 region has 16 residues. Germline assignment: CDR1 SGHVS and CDR2 FQNEAQ.

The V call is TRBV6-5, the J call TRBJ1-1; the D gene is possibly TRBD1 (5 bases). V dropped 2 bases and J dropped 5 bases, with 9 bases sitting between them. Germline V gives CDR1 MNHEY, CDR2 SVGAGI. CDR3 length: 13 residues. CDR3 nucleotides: TGTGCCAGCAGTTACGGGGGACTTACTGAAGCTTTCTTT. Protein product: CASSYGGLTEAFF.

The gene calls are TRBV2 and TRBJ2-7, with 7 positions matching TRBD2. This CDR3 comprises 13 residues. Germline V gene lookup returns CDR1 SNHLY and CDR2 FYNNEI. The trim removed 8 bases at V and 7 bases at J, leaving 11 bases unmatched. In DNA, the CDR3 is TGTGCCAGCTCTTGGGGGGGGTCAGAGGAGCAGTACTTC. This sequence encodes CASSWGGSEEQYF.

CDR3 coding DNA: TGTGCCAGCAGAGTTGGGGCCCCACGGATTAGCAATCAGCCCCAGCATTTT. This translates into CASRVGAPRISNQPQHF. The genes are TRBV25-1 and TRBJ1-5, with D perhaps TRBD1 (5 bases). V lost 6 bases to trimming and J lost 0 bases, with 18 bases between them. The CDR3 covers 17 residues. The germline V gene encodes CDR1 MGHDK and CDR2 SYGVNS.

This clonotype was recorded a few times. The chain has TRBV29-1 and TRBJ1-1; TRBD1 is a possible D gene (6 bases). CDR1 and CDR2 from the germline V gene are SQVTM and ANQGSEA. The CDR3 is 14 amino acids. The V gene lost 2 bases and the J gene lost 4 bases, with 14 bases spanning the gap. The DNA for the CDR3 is TGCAGCGTTGAAATCGGGGGGGCAGGCACTGAAGCTTTCTTT. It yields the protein CSVEIGGAGTEAFF.

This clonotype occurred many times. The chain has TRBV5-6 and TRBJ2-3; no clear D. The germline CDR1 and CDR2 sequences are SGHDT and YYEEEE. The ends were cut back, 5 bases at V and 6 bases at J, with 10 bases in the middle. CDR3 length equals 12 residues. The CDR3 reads CASSRPQDTQYF. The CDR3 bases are TGTGCCAGCAGTCGTCCACAGGATACGCAGTATTTT.

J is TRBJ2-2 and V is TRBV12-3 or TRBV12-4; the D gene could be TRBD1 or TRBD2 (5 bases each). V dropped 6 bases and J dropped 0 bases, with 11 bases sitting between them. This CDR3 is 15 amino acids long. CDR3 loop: CASRVGTANTGELFF. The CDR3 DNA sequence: TGTGCCAGCAGGGTGGGGACGGCGAACACCGGGGAGCTGTTTTTT.

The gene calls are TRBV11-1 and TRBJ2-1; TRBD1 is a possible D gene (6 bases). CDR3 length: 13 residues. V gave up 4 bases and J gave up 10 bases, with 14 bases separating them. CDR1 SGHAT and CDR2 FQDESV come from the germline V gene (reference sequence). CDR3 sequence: CASSSTQGTEQFF. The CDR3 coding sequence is TGTGCCAGCAGCTCAACACAGGGAACCGAGCAGTTCTTC.

CDR3: CASSNRGDEQYF. CDR3 nucleotide sequence: TGTGCCAGTAGCAACAGGGGCGACGAGCAGTACTTC. J is TRBJ2-7 and V is TRBV19; 7 bases map to TRBD1. Germline-derived CDR1 and CDR2 are LNHDA and SQIVND (reference sequence). The CDR3 runs 12 residues. The J segment lost 5 bases and the V segment lost 6 bases, leaving 4 bases of the junction unmatched.

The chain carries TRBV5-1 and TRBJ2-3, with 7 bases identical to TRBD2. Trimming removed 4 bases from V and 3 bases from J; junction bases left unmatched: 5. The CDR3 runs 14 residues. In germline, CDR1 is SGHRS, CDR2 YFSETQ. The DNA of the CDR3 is TGCGCCAGCAGCGTCGAGCGGGGTACAGATACGCAGTATTTT. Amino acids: CASSVERGTDTQYF.

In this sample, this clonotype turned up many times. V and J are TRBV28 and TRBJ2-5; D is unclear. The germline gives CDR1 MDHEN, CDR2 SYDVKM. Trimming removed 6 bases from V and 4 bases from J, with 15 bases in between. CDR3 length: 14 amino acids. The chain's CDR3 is CASSPRHNRETQYF. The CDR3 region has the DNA TGTGCCAGCAGCCCCCGGCACAATCGAGAGACCCAGTACTTC.

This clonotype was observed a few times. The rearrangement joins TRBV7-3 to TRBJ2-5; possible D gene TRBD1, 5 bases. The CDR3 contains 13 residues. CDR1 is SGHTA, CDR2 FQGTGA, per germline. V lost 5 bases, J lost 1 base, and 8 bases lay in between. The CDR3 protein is CASSRQTQETQYF. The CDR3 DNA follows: TGTGCCAGCAGCCGACAGACCCAAGAGACCCAGTACTTC.

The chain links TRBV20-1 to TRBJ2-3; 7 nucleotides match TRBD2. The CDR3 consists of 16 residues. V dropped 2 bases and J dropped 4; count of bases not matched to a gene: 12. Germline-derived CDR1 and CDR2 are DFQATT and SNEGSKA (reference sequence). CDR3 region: CSARPAGVAASDTQYF. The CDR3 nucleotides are TGCAGTGCTAGACCCGCGGGAGTAGCGGCGTCAGATACGCAGTATTTT.

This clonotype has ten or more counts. The CDR3 DNA reads as TGTGCCAGCAGCGCCTATGACAGGTTTGGTGAAAAACTGTTTTTT. Residues: CASSAYDRFGEKLFF. The chain uses TRBV9 and TRBJ1-4; weak D call: TRBD1 (6 bases). Looked up from germline, CDR1 is SGDLS and CDR2 is YYNGEE. The CDR3 is 15 amino acids. Trimming removed 3 bases from V and 7 bases from J, with 16 bases in between.

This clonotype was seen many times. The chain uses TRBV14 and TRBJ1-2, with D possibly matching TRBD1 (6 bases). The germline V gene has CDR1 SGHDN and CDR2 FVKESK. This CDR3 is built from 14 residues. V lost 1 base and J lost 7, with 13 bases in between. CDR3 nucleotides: TGTGCCAGCAGCCAAGGGCGGACAGCGCTTGGCTACACCTTC. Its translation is CASSQGRTALGYTF.

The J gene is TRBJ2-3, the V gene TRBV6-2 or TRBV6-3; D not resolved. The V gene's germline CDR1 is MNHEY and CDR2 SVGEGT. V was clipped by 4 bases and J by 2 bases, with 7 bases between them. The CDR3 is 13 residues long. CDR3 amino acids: CASSLPPTDTQYF. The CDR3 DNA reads TGTGCCAGCAGTTTACCACCCACAGATACGCAGTATTTT.

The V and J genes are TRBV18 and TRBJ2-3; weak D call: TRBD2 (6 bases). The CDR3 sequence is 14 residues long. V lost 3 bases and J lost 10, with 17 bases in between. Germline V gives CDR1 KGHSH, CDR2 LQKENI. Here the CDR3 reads CASSPTIAGDSQYF. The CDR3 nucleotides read TGTGCCAGCTCACCGACGATTGCCGGGGACTCGCAGTATTTT.

CDR3 DNA: TGTGCCAGCAGCGTAGAGCTAGCGGGGCTCCAAGAGACCCAGTACTTC. Its protein is CASSVELAGLQETQYF. The V and J genes are TRBV9 and TRBJ2-5, with 9 bases identical to TRBD2. V lost 0 bases, J lost 1 base, and 4 bases stayed unmatched. CDR1 and CDR2 from the germline V gene are SGDLS and YYNGEE. This CDR3 region has 16 residues.

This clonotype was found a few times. The CDR3 bases are TGTGCCAGCAGCTTAACGGCTATGGAGACCCAGTACTTC. It codes for CASSLTAMETQYF. The gene calls are TRBV7-3 and TRBJ2-5; D unresolved. V was clipped by 0 bases and J by 5 bases, with 7 bases between them. Germline CDR1 is SGHTA and CDR2 is FQGTGA. The CDR3 loop spans 13 amino acids.

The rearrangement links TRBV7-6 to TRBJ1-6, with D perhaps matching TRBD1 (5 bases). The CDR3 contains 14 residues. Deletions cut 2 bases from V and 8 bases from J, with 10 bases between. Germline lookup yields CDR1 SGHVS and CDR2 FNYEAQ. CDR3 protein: CASSLKEGDSPLHF. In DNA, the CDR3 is TGTGCCAGCAGCTTAAAGGAAGGGGATTCACCCCTCCACTTT.